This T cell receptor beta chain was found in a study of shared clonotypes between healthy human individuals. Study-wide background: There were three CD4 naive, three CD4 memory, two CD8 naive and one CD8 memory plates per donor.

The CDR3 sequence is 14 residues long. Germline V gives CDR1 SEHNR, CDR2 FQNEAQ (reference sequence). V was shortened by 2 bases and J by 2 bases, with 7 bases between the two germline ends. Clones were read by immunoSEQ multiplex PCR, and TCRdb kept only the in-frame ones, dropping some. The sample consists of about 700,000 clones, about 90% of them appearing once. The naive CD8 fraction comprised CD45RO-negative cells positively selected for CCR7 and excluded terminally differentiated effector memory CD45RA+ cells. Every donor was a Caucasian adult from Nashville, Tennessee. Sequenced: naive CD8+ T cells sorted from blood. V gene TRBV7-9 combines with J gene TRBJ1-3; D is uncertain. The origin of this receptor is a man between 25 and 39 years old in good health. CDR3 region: CASSLLEAGNTIYF. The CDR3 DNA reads TGTGCCAGCAGCTTACTCGAGGCTGGAAACACCATATATTTT. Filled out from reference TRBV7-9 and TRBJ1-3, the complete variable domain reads DTGVSQNPRHKITKRGQNVTFRCDPISEHNRLYWYRQTLGQGPEFLTYFQNEAQLEKSRLLSDRFSAERPKGSFSTLEIQRTEQGDSAMYLCASSLLEAGNTIYFGEGSWLTVV.